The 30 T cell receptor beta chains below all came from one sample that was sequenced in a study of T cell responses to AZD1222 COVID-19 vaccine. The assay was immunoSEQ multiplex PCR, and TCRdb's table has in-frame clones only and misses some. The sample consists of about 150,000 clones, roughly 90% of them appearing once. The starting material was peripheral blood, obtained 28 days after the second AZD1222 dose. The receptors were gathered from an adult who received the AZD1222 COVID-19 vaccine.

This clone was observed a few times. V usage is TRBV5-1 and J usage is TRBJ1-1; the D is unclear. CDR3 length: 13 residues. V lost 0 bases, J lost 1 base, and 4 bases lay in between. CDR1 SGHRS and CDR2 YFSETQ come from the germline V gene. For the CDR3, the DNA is TGCGCCAGCAGCTTGGATCCGAACACTGAAGCTTTCTTT. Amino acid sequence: CASSLDPNTEAFF. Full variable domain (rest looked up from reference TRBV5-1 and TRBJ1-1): KAGVTQTPRYLIKTRGQQVTLSCSPISGHRSVSWYQQTPGQGLQFLFEYFSETQRNKGNFPGRFSGRQFSNSRSEMNVSTLELGDSALYLCASSLDPNTEAFFGQGTRLTVV.

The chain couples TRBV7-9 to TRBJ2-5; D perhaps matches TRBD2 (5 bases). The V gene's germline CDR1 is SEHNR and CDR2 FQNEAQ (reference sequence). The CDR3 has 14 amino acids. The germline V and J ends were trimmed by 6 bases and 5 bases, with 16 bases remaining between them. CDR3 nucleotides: TGTGCCAGCAGGGGAAGAGGACTTTCTGAGACCCAGTACTTC. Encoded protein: CASRGRGLSETQYF.

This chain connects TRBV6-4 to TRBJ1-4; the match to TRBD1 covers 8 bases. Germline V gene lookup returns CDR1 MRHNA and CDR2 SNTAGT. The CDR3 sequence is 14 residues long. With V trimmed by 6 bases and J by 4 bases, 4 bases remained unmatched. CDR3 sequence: CASSLTGDNEKLFF. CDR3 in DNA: TGTGCCAGCAGCCTGACAGGGGATAATGAAAAACTGTTTTTT.

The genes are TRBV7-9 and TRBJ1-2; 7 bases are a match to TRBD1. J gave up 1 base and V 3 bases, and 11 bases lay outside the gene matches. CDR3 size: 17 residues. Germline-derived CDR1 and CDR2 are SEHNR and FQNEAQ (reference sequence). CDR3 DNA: TGTGCCAGCAGCTTTTCTTGGACAGGAGACCATAACTATGGCTACACCTTC. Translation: CASSFSWTGDHNYGYTF.

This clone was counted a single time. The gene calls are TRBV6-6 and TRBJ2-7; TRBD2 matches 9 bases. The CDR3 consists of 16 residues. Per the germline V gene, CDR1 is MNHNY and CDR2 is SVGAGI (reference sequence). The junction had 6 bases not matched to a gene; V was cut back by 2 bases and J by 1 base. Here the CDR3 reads CASSYPGLARSYEQYF. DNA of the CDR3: TGTGCCAGCAGTTACCCCGGACTAGCGAGGTCCTACGAGCAGTACTTC.

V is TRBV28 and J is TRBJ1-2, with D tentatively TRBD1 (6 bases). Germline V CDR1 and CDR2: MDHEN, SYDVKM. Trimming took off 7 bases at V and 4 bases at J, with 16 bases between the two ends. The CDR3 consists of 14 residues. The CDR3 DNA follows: TGTGCCAGCACCGCCCTCACAGGGACCTATGGCTACACCTTC. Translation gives CASTALTGTYGYTF.

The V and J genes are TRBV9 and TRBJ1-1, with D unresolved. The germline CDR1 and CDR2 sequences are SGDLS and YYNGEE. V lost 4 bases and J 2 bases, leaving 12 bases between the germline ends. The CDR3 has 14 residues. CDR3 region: CASSPQTTNTEAFF. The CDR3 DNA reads TGTGCCAGCAGCCCCCAAACAACAAACACTGAAGCTTTCTTT.

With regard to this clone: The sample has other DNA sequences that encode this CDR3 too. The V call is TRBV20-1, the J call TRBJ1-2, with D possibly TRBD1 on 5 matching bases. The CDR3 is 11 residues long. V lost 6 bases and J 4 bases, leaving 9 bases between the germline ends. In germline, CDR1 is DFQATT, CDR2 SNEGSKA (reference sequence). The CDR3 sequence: CSATDSYGYTF. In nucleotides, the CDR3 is TGCAGTGCGACAGACAGCTATGGCTACACCTTC.

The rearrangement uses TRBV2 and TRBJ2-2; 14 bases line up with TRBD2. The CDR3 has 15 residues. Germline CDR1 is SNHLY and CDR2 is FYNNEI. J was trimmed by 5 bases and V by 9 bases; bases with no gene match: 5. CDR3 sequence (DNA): TGTGCCAGGGGACTAGCGGGAGTTGAAACCGGGGAGCTGTTTTTT. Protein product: CARGLAGVETGELFF.

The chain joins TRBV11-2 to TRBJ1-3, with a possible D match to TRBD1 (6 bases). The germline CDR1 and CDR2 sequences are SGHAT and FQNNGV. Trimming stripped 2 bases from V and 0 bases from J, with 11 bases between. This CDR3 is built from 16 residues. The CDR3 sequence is CASSLTGPFSGNTIYF. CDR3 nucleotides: TGTGCCAGCAGCTTAACAGGGCCCTTCTCTGGAAACACCATATATTTT.

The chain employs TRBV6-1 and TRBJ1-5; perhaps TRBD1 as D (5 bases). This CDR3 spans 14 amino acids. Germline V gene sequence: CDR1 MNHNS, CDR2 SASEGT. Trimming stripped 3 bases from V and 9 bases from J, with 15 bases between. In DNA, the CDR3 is TGTGCCAGCAGTGAGGGGCAGCTCAAGGGGCCCCAGCATTTT. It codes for CASSEGQLKGPQHF.

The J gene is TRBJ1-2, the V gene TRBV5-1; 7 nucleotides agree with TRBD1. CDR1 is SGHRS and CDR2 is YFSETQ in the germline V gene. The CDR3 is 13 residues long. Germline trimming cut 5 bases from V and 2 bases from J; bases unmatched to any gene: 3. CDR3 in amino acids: CASRQTGNYGYTF. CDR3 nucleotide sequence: TGCGCCAGCAGGCAGACAGGGAACTATGGCTACACCTTC.

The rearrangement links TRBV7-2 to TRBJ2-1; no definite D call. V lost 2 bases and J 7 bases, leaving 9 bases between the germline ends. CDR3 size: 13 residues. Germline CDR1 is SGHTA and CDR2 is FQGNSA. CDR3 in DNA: TGTGCCAGCAGCTTATTTGGTGGTAATGAGCAGTTCTTC. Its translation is CASSLFGGNEQFF.

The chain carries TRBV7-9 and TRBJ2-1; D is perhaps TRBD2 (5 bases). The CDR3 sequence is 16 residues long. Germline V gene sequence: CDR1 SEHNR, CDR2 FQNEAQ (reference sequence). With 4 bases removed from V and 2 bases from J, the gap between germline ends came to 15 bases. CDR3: CASSSREVAPYNEQFF. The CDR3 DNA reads TGTGCCAGCAGCTCCCGGGAAGTGGCGCCCTACAATGAGCAGTTCTTC.

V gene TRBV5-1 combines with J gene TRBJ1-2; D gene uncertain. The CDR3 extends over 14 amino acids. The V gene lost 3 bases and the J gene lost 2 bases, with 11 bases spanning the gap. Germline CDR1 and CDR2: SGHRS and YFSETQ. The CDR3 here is CASSSQGNNYGYTF. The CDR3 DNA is TGCGCCAGCAGCTCCCAAGGGAACAACTATGGCTACACCTTC.

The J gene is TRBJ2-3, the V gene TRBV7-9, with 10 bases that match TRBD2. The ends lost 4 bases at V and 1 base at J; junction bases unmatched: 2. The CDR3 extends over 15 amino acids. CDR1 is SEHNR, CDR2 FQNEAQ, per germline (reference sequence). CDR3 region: CASSYGLAGTDTQYF. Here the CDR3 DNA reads TGTGCCAGCAGCTACGGACTAGCGGGCACAGATACGCAGTATTTT.

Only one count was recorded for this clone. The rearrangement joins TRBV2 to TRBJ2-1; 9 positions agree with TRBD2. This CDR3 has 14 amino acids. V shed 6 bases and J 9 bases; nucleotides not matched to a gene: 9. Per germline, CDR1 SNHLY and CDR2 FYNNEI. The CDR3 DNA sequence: TGTGCCAGCAGGGCGAGCGGGGGGTTAAGTGAGCAGTTCTTC. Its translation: CASRASGGLSEQFF. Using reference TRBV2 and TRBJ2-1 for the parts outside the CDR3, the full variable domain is EPEVTQTPSHQVTQMGQEVILRCVPISNHLYFYWYRQILGQKVEFLVSFYNNEISEKSEIFDDQFSVERPDGSNFTLKIRSTKLEDSAMYFCASRASGGLSEQFFGPGTRLTVL.

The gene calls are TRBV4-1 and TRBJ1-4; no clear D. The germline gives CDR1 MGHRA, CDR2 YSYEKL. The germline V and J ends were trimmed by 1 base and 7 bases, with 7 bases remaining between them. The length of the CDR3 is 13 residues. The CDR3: CASSQVLSEKLFF. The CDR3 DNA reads TGCGCCAGCAGCCAAGTCCTGAGTGAAAAACTGTTTTTT.

CDR3 in amino acids: CASSATGTRRTFFYGYTF. DNA for the CDR3: TGTGCCAGCAGCGCCACCGGGACACGGAGAACCTTTTTCTATGGCTACACCTTC. The rearrangement uses TRBV5-6 and TRBJ1-2; the D gene is possibly TRBD1 (6 bases). Trimming cost V 4 bases and J 4 bases, with 26 bases left between them. Germline assignment: CDR1 SGHDT and CDR2 YYEEEE. This CDR3 spans 18 amino acids.

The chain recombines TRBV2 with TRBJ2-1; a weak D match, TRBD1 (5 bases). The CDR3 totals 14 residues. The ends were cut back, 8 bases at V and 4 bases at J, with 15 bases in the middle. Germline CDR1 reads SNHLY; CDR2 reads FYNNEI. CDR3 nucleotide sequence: TGTGCCAGCCAGGGTCCAGAGTATTACAATGAGCAGTTCTTC. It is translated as CASQGPEYYNEQFF.

The CDR3 protein is CASRRDNSNTEAFF. DNA of the CDR3: TGTGCCAGCCGCCGGGACAACTCGAACACTGAAGCTTTCTTT. The genes are TRBV6-5 and TRBJ1-1, with D perhaps matching TRBD1 (6 bases). Germline V gene data show CDR1 as MNHEY and CDR2 as SVGAGI. The CDR3 sequence is 14 residues long. V was pared by 8 bases and J by 1 base, with 14 bases between.

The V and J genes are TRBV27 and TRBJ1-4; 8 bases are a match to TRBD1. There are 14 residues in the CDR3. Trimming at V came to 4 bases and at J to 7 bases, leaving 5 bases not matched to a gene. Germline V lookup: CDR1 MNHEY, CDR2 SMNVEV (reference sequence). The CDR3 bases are TGTGCCAGCAGTTCTACAGGGGGTGGTGAAAAACTGTTTTTT. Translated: CASSSTGGGEKLFF.

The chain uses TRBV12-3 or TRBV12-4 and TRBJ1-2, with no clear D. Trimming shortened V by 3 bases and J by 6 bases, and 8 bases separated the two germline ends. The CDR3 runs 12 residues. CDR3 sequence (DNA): TGTGCCAGCAGTTTCCGCCGAGATGGCTACACCTTC. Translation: CASSFRRDGYTF.

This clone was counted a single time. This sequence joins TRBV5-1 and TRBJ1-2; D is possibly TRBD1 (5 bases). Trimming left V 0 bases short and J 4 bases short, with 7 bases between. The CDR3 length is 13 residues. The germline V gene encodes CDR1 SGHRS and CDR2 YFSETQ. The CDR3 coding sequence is TGCGCCAGCAGCTTGGGGGACGGCTATGGCTACACCTTC. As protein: CASSLGDGYGYTF.

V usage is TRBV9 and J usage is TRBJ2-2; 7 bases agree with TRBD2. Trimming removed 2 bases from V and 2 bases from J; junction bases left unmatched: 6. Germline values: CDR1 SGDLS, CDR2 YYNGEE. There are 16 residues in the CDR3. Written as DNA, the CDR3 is TGTGCCAGCAGCGTTAGTGCGGGAGCCAACACCGGGGAGCTGTTTTTT. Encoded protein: CASSVSAGANTGELFF.

The CDR3 spells CASSGRSSPNGELFF. DNA of the CDR3: TGTGCCAGCAGCGGCCGGTCTTCCCCAAACGGGGAGCTGTTTTTT. The V gene is TRBV9, the J gene TRBJ2-2; D is ambiguous. The CDR3 extends over 15 amino acids. Trimming took off 3 bases at V and 7 bases at J, with 16 bases between the two ends. CDR1 is SGDLS and CDR2 is YYNGEE in the germline V gene.

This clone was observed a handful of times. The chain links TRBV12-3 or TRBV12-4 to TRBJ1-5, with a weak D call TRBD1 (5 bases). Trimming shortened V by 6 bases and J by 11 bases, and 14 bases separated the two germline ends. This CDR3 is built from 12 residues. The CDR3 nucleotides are TGTGCCAGCAGAAGGGACGCTAAGGCCCAGCATTTT. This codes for CASRRDAKAQHF.

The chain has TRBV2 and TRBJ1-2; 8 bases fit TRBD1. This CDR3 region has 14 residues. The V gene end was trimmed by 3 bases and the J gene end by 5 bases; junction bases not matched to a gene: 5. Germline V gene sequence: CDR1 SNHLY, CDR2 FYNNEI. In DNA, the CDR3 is TGTGCCAGCAGTGAGTCGGACAGGGCTTATGGCTACACCTTC. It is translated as CASSESDRAYGYTF.

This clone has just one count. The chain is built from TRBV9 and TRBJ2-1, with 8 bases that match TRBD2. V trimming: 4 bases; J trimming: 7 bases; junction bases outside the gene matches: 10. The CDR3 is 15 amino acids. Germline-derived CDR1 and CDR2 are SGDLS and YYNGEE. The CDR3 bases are TGTGCCAGCAGCCCCATCGGGGGGGCGCTTAATGAGCAGTTCTTC. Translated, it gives CASSPIGGALNEQFF.

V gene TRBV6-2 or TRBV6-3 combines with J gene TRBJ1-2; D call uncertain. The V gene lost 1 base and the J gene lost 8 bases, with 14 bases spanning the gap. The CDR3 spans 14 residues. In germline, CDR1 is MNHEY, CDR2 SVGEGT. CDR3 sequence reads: CASSYLLTGGGYTF. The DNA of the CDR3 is TGTGCCAGCAGTTACTTACTGACCGGAGGAGGCTACACCTTC.